The clone carrying this T cell receptor (beta chain) was detected ten times or more. What it binds is not known. An end of the junction does not agree with germline; a read error may underlie this. Preparation of the TCRbeta library involved a method that used unique molecular identifiers. One entry per CDR3 protein, called by TCRdb with MiXCR from the PCR reads. In the table there are approximately 490,000 distinct CDR3 sequences, about 10% of which are singletons. This sample is drawn from a study of T-cell reconstitution after alpha-beta-depleted transplantation in children. Whole-study results and caveats: Reports say that about two months after transplant, the alpha-beta T cells came out of several hundred graft clones that had expanded. Newly produced T cells mostly accounted for T-cell counts and diversity one year post-transplant.

This CDR3 has 13 amino acids. Per the germline V gene, CDR1 is LNHDA and CDR2 is SQIVND (reference sequence). This receptor was obtained from a child younger than 10 with inherited bone marrow failure, due to receive a stem cell transplant. Specimen: PBMCs, collected before TCRalphabeta/CD19-depleted stem cell transplant. The rearrangement uses TRBV19 and TRBJ1-2, with no clear D. Here the CDR3 reads CASNIRLLYGYTF. DNA for the CDR3: TGTGCCAGTAATATAAGACTCCTCTATGGCTACACCTTC. Full variable domain (remainder filled in from reference TRBV19 and TRBJ1-2): DGGITQSPKYLFRKEGQNVTLSCEQNLNHDAMYWYRQDPGQGLRLIYYSQIVNDFQKGDIAEGYSVSREKKESFPLTVTSAQKNPTAFYLCASNIRLLYGYTFGSGTRLTVV.